The clone carrying this T cell receptor beta chain occurred many times. Looked up from germline, CDR1 is ENHRY and CDR2 is SYGVKD. V was pared by 3 bases and J by 0 bases, with 6 bases between. The CDR3 has 13 residues. The entry originates in a study of beta chain features in type 1 diabetes. The authors reverse transcribed all of the isolated RNA, so sequencing captured expressed TCRB transcripts. This table comes from immunoSEQ multiplex PCR, and its TCRdb copy is limited to in-frame clones, with some not included. This table holds 300,000 to 350,000 clones, about 14% found once. The sequence came from a man younger than 40 in good health. The sequenced material came from central memory CD4+ T cells from blood. The chain has TRBV10-3 and TRBJ2-7; D is unclear. The CDR3: CAISEGTSYEQYF. The CDR3 bases are TGTGCCATCAGTGAAGGAACCTCCTACGAGCAGTACTTC.